This T cell receptor beta chain stems from a study of blood T cell repertoires in COVID-19 (dated by TCRdb to about 2020). Background on the whole study: Samples from collaborators originated in the United States, Italy and Spain and spanned both the acute and convalescent phases of COVID-19. HLA class I and class II types, where available, came from metadata supplied by the sample provider rather than from assay-based typing. The sample metadata nearly always contained a de-identified subject ID, COVID-19 status, age in years and sex. Samples came from the ongoing ImmuneRACE study (first 160 participants) plus 1,254 subjects from 6 global collaborators. The prospective study material was composed of cDNA or gDNA derived from T cells, B-cell-depleted T cells, or PBMCs. Subjects who had been exposed to COVID-19, were actively infected with it, or had recovered from it provided the deeply sampled blood TCRbeta repertoires that made up the dataset. A freely available public database, intended as a resource for researchers studying the immune response to SARS-CoV-2, is where the repertoires were released.

TCRbeta CDR3 regions were amplified from genomic DNA by means of the immunoSEQ Assay, a bias-controlled multiplex PCR. Per the authors' processing: The number of nucleated cells in each sample was estimated by amplification of reference gene primers within the assay. To quantify the absolute abundance of each unique TCRbeta CDR3 rearrangement, sequence reads were collapsed and filtered. For each sample, productive Simpson clonality was calculated by taking the square root of Simpson's diversity index across productive rearrangements. The source is immuneACCESS, and TCRdb retained only in-frame sequences with V and J called. Part of the clones is not carried over; for the studies checked, unresolved V genes explain less than half of this, and the remainder is unexplained. The DNA gave D and trimming, while V, J and clone size come from that table. In all, the sample holds approximately 100,000 clones, and 85% of those were seen once. The leading ten clones occupy roughly 37% of the sample.

Whole blood was collected in K2EDTA tubes by collaborating institutions according to the institutions' own protocols. Collaborator samples were shipped for TCRbeta analysis as frozen whole blood, isolated PBMCs, or DNA extracted from either sample type. Overall study results and their limits: The quantity of clinical and demographic metadata differed by source and by participant and was supplied without curation.

CDR1 is given as MDHEN and CDR2 as SYDVKM, both from the germline V gene. The CDR3 runs 13 residues from the cysteine to the phenylalanine. Just the 39-base CDR3 DNA is kept, in frame starting at base 1. Relative to germline, V is 11 bases shorter and J is 0 bases shorter, with 13 bases between their ends. In the case of this clone: This clone's antigen is unknown. No clone much larger than this one lies a single base away; base qualities are absent.

The V and J genes are TRBV28 and TRBJ1-1; the D gene is possibly TRBD1, with 5 bases matching. Sequencing was carried out using peripheral blood. The sequence derives from an elderly man with acute or convalescent COVID-19. The CDR3 protein is CAAGGAMNTEAFF. The DNA is as follows: TGTGCCGCGGGCGGGGCCATGAACACTGAAGCTTTCTTT.